The 31 T cell receptor beta chains given below trace back to one sample, sequenced in a study of neurological immune-mediated disorders. TCRdb re-derived calls from the 5' RACE reads in MiXCR, one entry per CDR3 protein. The sample includes under 90,000 distinct CDR3 sequences, approximately 3.5% of them seen just once. Sequenced sample: PBMCs. These TCRs come from a woman aged 45-60 years with multiple sclerosis.

This clonotype was counted ten times or more. This chain connects TRBV7-8 to TRBJ1-2; a weak D match, TRBD1 (6 bases). Trimming took 0 bases from V and 7 from J, leaving 15 bases between them. The germline CDR1 and CDR2 sequences are SGHVS and FQNEAQ. The CDR3 runs 15 residues. In DNA form, the CDR3 reads TGTGCCAGCAGCTTAGCCGTTCGGGGGGCAGCTGGCTACACCTTC. Protein sequence: CASSLAVRGAAGYTF.

In this sample, this clonotype turned up many times. This sequence joins TRBV20-1 and TRBJ1-2; 9 bases agree with TRBD1. Germline CDR1 and CDR2: DFQATT and SNEGSKA (reference sequence). This CDR3 contains 11 residues. J was trimmed by 6 bases and V by 5 bases; bases with no gene match: 1. CDR3 residues: CSAWTGDGYTF. The CDR3 nucleotides read TGCAGTGCTTGGACAGGGGATGGCTACACCTTC.

This clonotype was found many times. The chain joins TRBV12-3 or TRBV12-4 to TRBJ1-1; 8 nucleotides match TRBD1. The junction had 9 bases not matched to a gene; V was cut back by 6 bases and J by 12 bases. This CDR3 is built from 12 residues. The CDR3 is CASRKQGVVSFF. The DNA of the CDR3 is TGTGCCAGCAGAAAACAGGGGGTAGTTTCTTTCTTT.

There are many counts of this clonotype. The chain uses TRBV15 and TRBJ1-1; unclear D gene. Per the germline V gene, CDR1 is LNHNV and CDR2 is YYDKDF (reference sequence). CDR3 length: 14 amino acids. V lost 0 bases, J lost 0 bases, and 5 bases lay in between. The CDR3 nucleotides are TGTGCCACCAGCAGAGAAGGGTTGAACACTGAAGCTTTCTTT. It codes for CATSREGLNTEAFF.

This clonotype showed up many times. The rearrangement uses TRBV9 and TRBJ2-3; 7 bases align to TRBD2. This CDR3 is built from 15 residues. Germline V gene data show CDR1 as SGDLS and CDR2 as YYNGEE. The V gene end was trimmed by 2 bases and the J gene end by 0 bases; junction bases not matched to a gene: 3. The CDR3 region has the DNA TGTGCCAGCAGCGTCTCAGCGGGGAGCACAGATACGCAGTATTTT. It translates to CASSVSAGSTDTQYF. Based on the CDR3 plus reference TRBV9 and TRBJ2-3, the full variable domain is DSGVTQTPKHLITATGQRVTLRCSPRSGDLSVYWYQQSLDQGLQFLIQYYNGEERAKGNILERFSAQQFPDLHSELNLSSLELGDSALYFCASSVSAGSTDTQYFGPGTRLTVL.

This clonotype was found many times. The V call is TRBV5-1, the J call TRBJ2-3, with 8 bases matching TRBD1. Trimming cost V 3 bases and J 6 bases; bases outside gene matches: 9. Looked up from germline, CDR1 is SGHRS and CDR2 is YFSETQ. The length of the CDR3 is 15 residues. This CDR3 reads CASSSRTGPEDTQYF. The CDR3 nucleotides read TGCGCCAGCAGCTCCCGGACAGGGCCTGAGGATACGCAGTATTTT.

Ten or more counts support this clonotype. This chain uses TRBV7-9 with TRBJ2-1; 7 bases align to TRBD1. V lost 6 bases, J lost 3 bases, and 8 bases stayed unmatched. The germline CDR1 and CDR2 sequences are SEHNR and FQNEAQ (reference sequence). CDR3 size: 15 residues. CDR3 sequence: CASSLTGFNYNEQFF. Here the CDR3 DNA reads TGTGCCAGCAGTTTGACAGGGTTCAACTACAATGAGCAGTTCTTC. Full variable domain (rest looked up from reference TRBV7-9 and TRBJ2-1): DTGVSQNPRHKITKRGQNVTFRCDPISEHNRLYWYRQTLGQGPEFLTYFQNEAQLEKSRLLSDRFSAERPKGSFSTLEIQRTEQGDSAMYLCASSLTGFNYNEQFFGPGTRLTVL.

At least ten counts were recorded for this clonotype. The chain links TRBV12-3 or TRBV12-4 to TRBJ2-7; 11 bases are a match to TRBD1. The CDR3 runs 15 residues. With 5 bases clipped from V and 3 bases from J, the junction kept 6 bases outside the gene matches. The CDR3 spells CASSLRTGGYYEQYF. CDR3 nucleotides: TGTGCCAGCAGTCTACGGACAGGGGGCTACTACGAGCAGTACTTC.

This clonotype has ten or more counts. The gene calls are TRBV7-2 and TRBJ2-7; D ambiguous. The V gene's germline CDR1 is SGHTA and CDR2 FQGNSA. Trimming took off 5 bases at V and 0 bases at J, with 8 bases between the two ends. The CDR3 consists of 13 residues. In DNA form, the CDR3 reads TGTGCCAGCAGCGCCACATACTCCTACGAGCAGTACTTC. The encoded protein is CASSATYSYEQYF.

At least ten counts were recorded for this clonotype. V gene TRBV20-1 combines with J gene TRBJ1-2; D perhaps matches TRBD1 (6 bases). The germline V gene has CDR1 DFQATT and CDR2 SNEGSKA (reference sequence). The CDR3 consists of 13 residues. Trimming shortened V by 0 bases and J by 6 bases, and 11 bases separated the two germline ends. The CDR3: CSAREGQGHGYTF. The CDR3 DNA is TGCAGTGCTAGAGAAGGCCAGGGGCATGGCTACACCTTC.

This clonotype was found many times. The J gene is TRBJ1-2, the V gene TRBV4-2; D is undetermined. Germline-derived CDR1 and CDR2 are LGHNA and YNFKEQ. The CDR3 is 15 residues long. Trimming left V 4 bases short and J 0 bases short, with 12 bases between. CDR3: CASSPEARANYGYTF. The DNA for the CDR3 is TGTGCCAGCAGCCCAGAGGCCCGAGCTAACTATGGCTACACCTTC.

Ten or more counts support this clonotype. This sequence joins TRBV15 and TRBJ2-1; D might be TRBD2 (6 bases). The V gene's germline CDR1 is LNHNV and CDR2 YYDKDF (reference sequence). This CDR3 comprises 16 residues. Trimming removed 3 bases at V and 4 bases at J, with 16 bases between. The chain's CDR3 is CATSSGSRGGYNEQFF. In nucleotides, the CDR3 is TGTGCCACCAGCAGTGGGTCCCGGGGAGGATACAATGAGCAGTTCTTC.

This clonotype has ten or more counts. V usage is TRBV7-6 and J usage is TRBJ2-1, with TRBD2 matching over 7 bases. Germline assignment: CDR1 SGHVS and CDR2 FNYEAQ. CDR3 length: 17 residues. The J segment lost 6 bases and the V segment lost 1 base, leaving 12 bases of the junction unmatched. CDR3 in amino acids: CASSLGELAWGGNEQFF. The CDR3 DNA is TGTGCCAGCAGCTTAGGGGAGTTAGCGTGGGGGGGCAATGAGCAGTTCTTC.

This clonotype appeared many times. The chain employs TRBV7-2 and TRBJ2-1; possibly TRBD2 for D (5 bases). Between the trimmed V and J ends, which lost 7 bases and 4 bases, there was a span of 17 bases. Germline V CDR1 and CDR2: SGHTA, FQGNSA. This CDR3 has 15 amino acids. The CDR3 DNA reads TGTGCCAGCACTCCTCCCCCGCGGGCATACAATGAGCAGTTCTTC. It codes for CASTPPPRAYNEQFF.

This clonotype was observed at least ten times. This chain joins TRBV4-3 and TRBJ2-7; 7 nucleotides agree with TRBD2. The CDR3 runs 13 residues. V shed 0 bases, J shed 7 bases, and the junction held 3 bases outside the gene matches. Germline V gene sequence: CDR1 LGHNA, CDR2 YSLEER. The CDR3 nucleotides are TGCGCCAGCAGCCAAGATTGGGGGGGGGAGCAGTACTTC. Its protein is CASSQDWGGEQYF.

This clonotype appeared many times. The chain combines TRBV9 with TRBJ2-1; tentatively, D is TRBD2 (7 bases). Trimming removed 3 bases from V and 1 base from J, with 23 bases in between. The CDR3 length is 19 residues. Germline lookup yields CDR1 SGDLS and CDR2 YYNGEE. In DNA, the CDR3 is TGTGCCAGCAGCGCTCAGATGGGGGGGCAGAAACTATCCTACAATGAGCAGTTCTTC. It specifies CASSAQMGGQKLSYNEQFF.

In this sample, this clonotype turned up many times. The chain carries TRBV27 and TRBJ1-1; the D gene is possibly TRBD1 (5 bases). CDR3 length equals 14 residues. Trimming cost V 6 bases and J 1 base, with 12 bases left between them. Per the germline V gene, CDR1 is MNHEY and CDR2 is SMNVEV (reference sequence). In nucleotides, the CDR3 is TGTGCCAGCAGACCCCCGGGGGGGAACACTGAAGCTTTCTTT. It is translated as CASRPPGGNTEAFF.

In its sample, this clonotype was seen many times. The V call is TRBV13, the J call TRBJ1-1; no clear D. This CDR3 contains 15 residues. V lost 3 bases and J lost 0, with 11 bases in between. Germline CDR1 is PRHDT and CDR2 is FYEKMQ (reference sequence). CDR3 loop: CASSFNKAMNTEAFF. The CDR3 DNA reads as TGTGCCAGCAGCTTCAATAAAGCTATGAACACTGAAGCTTTCTTT. Using reference TRBV13 and TRBJ1-1 for the parts outside the CDR3, the full variable domain is AAGVIQSPRHLIKEKRETATLKCYPIPRHDTVYWYQQGPGQDPQFLISFYEKMQSDKGSIPDRFSAQQFSDYHSELNMSSLELGDSALYFCASSFNKAMNTEAFFGQGTRLTVV.

This clonotype was counted at least ten times. This sequence joins TRBV12-3 or TRBV12-4 and TRBJ1-6; 7 nucleotides line up with TRBD1. The CDR3 is 14 amino acids. V shed 3 bases and J 7 bases; nucleotides not matched to a gene: 3. DNA for the CDR3: TGTGCCAGCAGTTTGACAGGGCAGAATTCACCCCTCCACTTT. This sequence encodes CASSLTGQNSPLHF.

This clonotype was seen repeatedly, ten times or more. The chain carries TRBV11-3 and TRBJ2-1; the match to TRBD2 covers 9 bases. V shed 4 bases, J shed 7 bases, and the junction held 8 bases outside the gene matches. Germline CDR1 and CDR2: SGHNT and YENEEA. The CDR3 contains 15 residues. This chain's CDR3 is CASSSLAGSVNEQFF. For the CDR3, the DNA is TGTGCCAGCAGCTCCCTAGCGGGGTCGGTGAATGAGCAGTTCTTC.

At least ten counts were recorded for this clonotype. V and J are TRBV7-9 and TRBJ1-1; the match to TRBD1 covers 7 bases. In germline, CDR1 is SEHNR, CDR2 FQNEAQ (reference sequence). There are 14 residues in the CDR3. V lost 5 bases and J lost 8; bases outside the gene matches: 11. CDR3 sequence reads: CASSAMSGTVEAFF. CDR3 nucleotides: TGTGCCAGCAGCGCAATGAGCGGGACAGTCGAAGCTTTCTTT.

This clonotype has ten or more counts. The V call is TRBV9, the J call TRBJ2-3, with D tentatively TRBD1 or TRBD2 (6 bases each). The V end lost 7 bases, the J end lost 8 bases, and 8 bases lay between the germline ends. This CDR3 is 10 amino acids long. CDR1 is SGDLS, CDR2 YYNGEE, per germline. The CDR3: CASGGPTQYF. The CDR3 nucleotides are TGTGCCAGCGGGGGGCCTACGCAGTATTTT.

In its sample, this clonotype was seen a few times. The chain recombines TRBV7-2 with TRBJ2-6, with a weak D call TRBD2 (6 bases). The V end was cut by 6 bases, the J end by 0 bases, with 15 bases between. This CDR3 spans 17 amino acids. Germline V gene lookup returns CDR1 SGHTA and CDR2 FQGNSA. The CDR3 region has the DNA TGTGCCAGCAGTATGGGGCGGGGCTTCTCTGGGGCCAACGTCCTGACTTTC. Its translation: CASSMGRGFSGANVLTF.

This clonotype has ten or more counts. Here the CDR3 reads CASSLGGLAGTSSPDTQYF. For the CDR3, the DNA is TGTGCCAGCAGCTTGGGGGGACTAGCGGGGACCAGTTCCCCAGATACGCAGTATTTT. The chain carries TRBV5-6 and TRBJ2-3, with 13 bases lining up with TRBD2. The V and J ends lost 0 bases and 4 bases, in that order; junction bases with no gene match: 11. The CDR3 covers 19 residues. Germline loops: CDR1 SGHDT, CDR2 YYEEEE. The whole variable domain, remainder taken from reference TRBV5-6 and TRBJ2-3, is DAGVTQSPTHLIKTRGQQVTLRCSPKSGHDTVSWYQQALGQGPQFIFQYYEEEERQRGNFPDRFSGHQFPNYSSELNVNALLLGDSALYLCASSLGGLAGTSSPDTQYFGPGTRLTVL.

This clonotype was counted ten times or more. The chain employs TRBV7-2 and TRBJ2-7; a weak D match, TRBD1 (6 bases). Trimming shortened V by 6 bases and J by 2 bases, and 17 bases separated the two germline ends. The germline gives CDR1 SGHTA, CDR2 FQGNSA. This CDR3 is built from 15 residues. The CDR3, as DNA: TGTGCCAGCAGTCGACAGAGTACAGGGACCTACGAGCAGTACTTC. Amino acid sequence: CASSRQSTGTYEQYF. The entire variable domain, with the rest obtained from reference TRBV7-2 and TRBJ2-7, is as follows: GAGVSQSPSNKVTEKGKDVELRCDPISGHTALYWYRQSLGQGLEFLIYFQGNSAPDKSGLPSDRFSAERTGGSVSTLTIQRTQQEDSAVYLCASSRQSTGTYEQYFGPGTRLTVT.

This clonotype came up many times. The V gene is TRBV6-2 or TRBV6-3, the J gene TRBJ2-3; possibly TRBD1 or TRBD2 for D (5 bases each). The CDR3 is made up of 15 amino acids. Germline assignment: CDR1 MNHEY and CDR2 SVGEGT. The ends were cut back, 6 bases at V and 5 bases at J, with 18 bases in the middle. CDR3 DNA sequence: TGTGCCAGCAGAGACCGGGACCCACCACAAGATACGCAGTATTTT. It codes for CASRDRDPPQDTQYF.

This clonotype showed up many times. In nucleotides, the CDR3 is TGTGCCAGCAGCATATCTAGCACAGATACGCAGTATTTT. Its translation is CASSISSTDTQYF. The genes are TRBV3-1 and TRBJ2-3; D is undetermined. Germline CDR1 LGHDT, CDR2 YNNKEL (reference sequence). The V end was cut by 5 bases, the J end by 0 bases, with 6 bases between. The CDR3 loop spans 13 amino acids.

This clonotype turned up a few times. CDR3 loop: CASSFGGGNEQYF. The CDR3 DNA is TGCGCCAGCAGCTTCGGAGGGGGAAACGAGCAGTACTTC. The V and J genes are TRBV5-1 and TRBJ2-7; D possibly matches TRBD1 or TRBD2 (6 bases each). The germline CDR1 and CDR2 sequences are SGHRS and YFSETQ. This CDR3 has 13 residues. Deletions cut 2 bases from V and 5 bases from J, with 11 bases between.

In this sample, this clonotype turned up a few times. V gene TRBV7-9 combines with J gene TRBJ2-7, with unresolved D. CDR3 length: 11 residues. Germline loops: CDR1 SEHNR, CDR2 FQNEAQ (reference sequence). V gave up 1 base and J gave up 6 bases, with 4 bases separating them. Here the CDR3 DNA reads TGTGCCAGCAGCTTAGGACCCGAGCAGTACTTC. Translating it yields CASSLGPEQYF.

This clonotype was detected ten times or more. V gene TRBV20-1 combines with J gene TRBJ2-5; D uncertain. Germline lookup yields CDR1 DFQATT and CDR2 SNEGSKA (reference sequence). The germline V and J ends were trimmed by 5 bases and 0 bases, with 4 bases remaining between them. The CDR3 loop spans 11 amino acids. For the CDR3, the DNA is TGCAGTGCTGCGTACCAAGAGACCCAGTACTTC. Translation gives CSAAYQETQYF.

Many counts were recorded for this clonotype. The rearrangement uses TRBV5-1 and TRBJ2-6; 9 nucleotides line up with TRBD1. V dropped 6 bases and J dropped 0; count of bases not matched to a gene: 13. This CDR3 region has 19 residues. Germline values: CDR1 SGHRS, CDR2 YFSETQ. CDR3: CASNPGQGYSHSGANVLTF. CDR3 nucleotide sequence: TGCGCCAGCAACCCGGGACAGGGATATTCGCACTCTGGGGCCAACGTCCTGACTTTC.